This TCR beta chain was obtained from a study of identical twins. General study points: Donors were not followed over many years; analysis was cross-sectional. There is a chance that invariant MAIT and iNKT cells partially muddied zero-insertion analyses.

Germline V gene data show CDR1 as SNHLY and CDR2 as FYNNEI. V was clipped by 6 bases and J by 8 bases; unmatched bases: 8. The CDR3 runs to 15 residues. From the 5' RACE reads, TCRdb called clonotypes with MiXCR, one entry per CDR3 protein. The repertoire includes some 320,000 distinct CDR3 sequences, about 12% of them detected once, and 7.2% sits in the top ten. In this sample, this clonotype turned up once. What it recognizes is unknown. These same records also appear under a second study, on yellow fever vaccine responses in identical twins.

Sequenced sample: CD8+ T cells sorted from blood. This chain uses TRBV2 with TRBJ1-6; 9 nucleotides align to TRBD1. The receptor was isolated from a woman between 18 and 29 years old in good health. This CDR3 is CASSEDRGMDSPLHF. The CDR3 DNA sequence: TGTGCCAGCAGCGAGGACAGGGGAATGGATTCACCCCTCCACTTT.